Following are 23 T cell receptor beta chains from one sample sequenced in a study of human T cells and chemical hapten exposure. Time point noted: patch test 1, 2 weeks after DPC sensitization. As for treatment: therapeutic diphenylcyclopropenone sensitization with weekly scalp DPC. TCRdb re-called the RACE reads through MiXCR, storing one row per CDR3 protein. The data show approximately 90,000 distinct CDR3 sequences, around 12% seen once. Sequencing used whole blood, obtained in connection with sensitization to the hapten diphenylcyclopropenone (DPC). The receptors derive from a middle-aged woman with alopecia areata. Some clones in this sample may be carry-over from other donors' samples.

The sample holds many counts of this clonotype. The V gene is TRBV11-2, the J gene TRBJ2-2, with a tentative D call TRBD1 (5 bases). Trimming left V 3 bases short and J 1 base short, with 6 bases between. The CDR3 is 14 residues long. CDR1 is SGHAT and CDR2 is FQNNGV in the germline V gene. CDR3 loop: CASSFQGNTGELFF. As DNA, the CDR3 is TGTGCCAGCAGCTTCCAGGGGAACACCGGGGAGCTGTTTTTT.

The CDR3 sequence: CASGEGGSDTQYF. CDR3 nucleotides: TGTGCCAGCGGGGAGGGAGGGTCAGATACGCAGTATTTT. V is TRBV7-2 and J is TRBJ2-3, with 7 bases aligning to TRBD2. CDR1 SGHTA and CDR2 FQGNSA come from the germline V gene. This CDR3 region has 13 residues. The trim removed 8 bases at V and 4 bases at J, leaving 6 bases unmatched.

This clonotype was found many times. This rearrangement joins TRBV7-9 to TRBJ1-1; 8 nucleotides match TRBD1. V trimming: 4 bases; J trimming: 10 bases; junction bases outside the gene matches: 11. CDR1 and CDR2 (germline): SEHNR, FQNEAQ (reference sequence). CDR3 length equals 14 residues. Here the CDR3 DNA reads TGTGCCAGCAGCTCCTTCGGACAGGGAGCCAGAGCTTTCTTT. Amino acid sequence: CASSSFGQGARAFF.

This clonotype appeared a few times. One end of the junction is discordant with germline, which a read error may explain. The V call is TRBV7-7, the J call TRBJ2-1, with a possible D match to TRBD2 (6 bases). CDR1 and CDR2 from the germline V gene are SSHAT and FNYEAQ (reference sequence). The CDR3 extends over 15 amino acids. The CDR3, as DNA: TGTGCTAGCAGCTTAGGAATCGGGACTGCCGATGAGCAGTTCTTC. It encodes CASSLGIGTADEQFF.

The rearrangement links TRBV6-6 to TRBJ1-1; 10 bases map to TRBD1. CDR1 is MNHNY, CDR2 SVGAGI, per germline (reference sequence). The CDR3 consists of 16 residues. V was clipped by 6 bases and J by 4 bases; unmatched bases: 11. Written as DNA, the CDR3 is TGTGCCAGCAGCCGCAACAGACAGGGGGCCGGCACTGAAGCTTTCTTT. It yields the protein CASSRNRQGAGTEAFF.

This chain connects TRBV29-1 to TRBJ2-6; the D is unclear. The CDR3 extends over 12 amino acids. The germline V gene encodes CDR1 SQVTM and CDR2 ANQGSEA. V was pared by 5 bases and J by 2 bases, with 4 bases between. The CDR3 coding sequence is TGCAGCGTTCATGCTGGGGCCAACGTCCTGACTTTC. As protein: CSVHAGANVLTF.

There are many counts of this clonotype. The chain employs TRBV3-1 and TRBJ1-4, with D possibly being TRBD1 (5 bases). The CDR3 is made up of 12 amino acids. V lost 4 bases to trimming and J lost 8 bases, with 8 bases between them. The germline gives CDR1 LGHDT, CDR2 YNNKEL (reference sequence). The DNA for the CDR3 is TGTGCCAGCAGCCTCCGGGGGGAAAAACTGTTTTTT. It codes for CASSLRGEKLFF.

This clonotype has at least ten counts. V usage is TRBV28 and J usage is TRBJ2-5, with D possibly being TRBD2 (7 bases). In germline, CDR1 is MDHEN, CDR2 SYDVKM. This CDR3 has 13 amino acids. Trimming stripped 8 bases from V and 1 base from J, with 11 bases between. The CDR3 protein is CASRGGVQETQYF. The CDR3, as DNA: TGTGCCAGCCGAGGGGGGGTCCAAGAGACCCAGTACTTC.

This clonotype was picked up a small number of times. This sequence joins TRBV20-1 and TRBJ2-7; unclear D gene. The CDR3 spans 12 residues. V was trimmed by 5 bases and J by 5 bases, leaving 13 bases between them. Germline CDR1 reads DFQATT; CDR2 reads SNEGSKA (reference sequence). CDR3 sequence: CSAHPPADEQYF. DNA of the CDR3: TGCAGTGCTCATCCGCCTGCTGACGAGCAGTACTTC.

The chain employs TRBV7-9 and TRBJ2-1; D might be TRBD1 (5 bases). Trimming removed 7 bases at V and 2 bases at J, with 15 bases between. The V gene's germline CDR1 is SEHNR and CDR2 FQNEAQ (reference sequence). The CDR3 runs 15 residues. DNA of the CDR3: TGTGCCAGCACCCCGGCTGGGGCAACCTACAATGAGCAGTTCTTC. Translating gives CASTPAGATYNEQFF.

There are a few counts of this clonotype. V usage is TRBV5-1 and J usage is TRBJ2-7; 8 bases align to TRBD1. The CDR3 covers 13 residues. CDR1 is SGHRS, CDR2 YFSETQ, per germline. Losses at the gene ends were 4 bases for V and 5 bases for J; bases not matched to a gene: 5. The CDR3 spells CASSRGTGHEQYF. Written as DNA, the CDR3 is TGCGCCAGCAGCCGCGGGACAGGACACGAGCAGTACTTC.

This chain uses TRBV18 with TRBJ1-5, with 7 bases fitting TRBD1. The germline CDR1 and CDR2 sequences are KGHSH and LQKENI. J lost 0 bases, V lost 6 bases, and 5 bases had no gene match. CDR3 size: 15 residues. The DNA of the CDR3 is TGTGCCAGCTCGCAGGACAGGACTAGCAATCAGCCCCAGCATTTT. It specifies CASSQDRTSNQPQHF.

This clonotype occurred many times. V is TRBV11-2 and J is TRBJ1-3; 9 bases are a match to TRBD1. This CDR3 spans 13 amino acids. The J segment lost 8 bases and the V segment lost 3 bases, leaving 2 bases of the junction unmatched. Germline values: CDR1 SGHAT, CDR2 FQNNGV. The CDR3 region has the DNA TGTGCCAGCAGCTTGACAGGGGGAGACACCATATATTTT. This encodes CASSLTGGDTIYF.

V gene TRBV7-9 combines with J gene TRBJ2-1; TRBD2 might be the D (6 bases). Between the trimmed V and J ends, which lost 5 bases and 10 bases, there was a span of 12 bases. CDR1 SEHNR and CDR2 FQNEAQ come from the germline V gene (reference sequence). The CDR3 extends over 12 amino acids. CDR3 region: CASSQDYREQFF. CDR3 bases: TGTGCCAGCAGCCAGGACTACAGGGAGCAGTTCTTC.

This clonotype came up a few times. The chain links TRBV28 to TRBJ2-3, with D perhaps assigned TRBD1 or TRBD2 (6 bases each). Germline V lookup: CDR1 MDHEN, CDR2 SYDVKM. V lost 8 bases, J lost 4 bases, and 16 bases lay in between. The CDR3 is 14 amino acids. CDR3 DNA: TGTGCCAGCGACGGGGGCAATTTCCCAGATACGCAGTATTTT. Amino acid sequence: CASDGGNFPDTQYF.

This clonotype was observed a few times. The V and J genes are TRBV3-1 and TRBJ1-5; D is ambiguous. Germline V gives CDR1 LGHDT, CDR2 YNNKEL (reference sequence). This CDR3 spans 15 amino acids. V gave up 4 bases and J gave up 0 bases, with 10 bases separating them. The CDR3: CASSPSLDSNQPQHF. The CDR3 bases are TGTGCCAGCAGCCCCTCCCTGGATAGCAATCAGCCCCAGCATTTT.

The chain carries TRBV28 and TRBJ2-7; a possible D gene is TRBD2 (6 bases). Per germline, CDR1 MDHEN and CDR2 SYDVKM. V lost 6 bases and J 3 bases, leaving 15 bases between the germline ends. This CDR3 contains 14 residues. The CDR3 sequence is CASSGGTAHYEQYF. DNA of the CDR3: TGTGCCAGCAGCGGCGGGACGGCTCACTACGAGCAGTACTTC.

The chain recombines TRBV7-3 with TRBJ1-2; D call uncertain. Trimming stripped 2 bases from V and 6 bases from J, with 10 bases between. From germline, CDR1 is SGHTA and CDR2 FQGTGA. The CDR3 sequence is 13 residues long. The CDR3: CASSLYSGDGYTF. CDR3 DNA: TGTGCCAGCAGCTTATACTCAGGAGATGGCTACACCTTC.

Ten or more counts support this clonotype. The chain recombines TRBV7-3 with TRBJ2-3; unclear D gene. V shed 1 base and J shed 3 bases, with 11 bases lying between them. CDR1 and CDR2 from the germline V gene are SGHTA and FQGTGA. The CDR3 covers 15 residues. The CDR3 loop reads CASSLRGSATDTQYF. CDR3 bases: TGTGCCAGCAGCTTAAGGGGATCGGCGACAGATACGCAGTATTTT.

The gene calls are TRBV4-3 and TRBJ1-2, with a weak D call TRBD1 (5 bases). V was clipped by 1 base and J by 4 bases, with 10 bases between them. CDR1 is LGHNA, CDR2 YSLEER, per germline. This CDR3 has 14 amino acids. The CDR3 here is CASSQGDGPYGYTF. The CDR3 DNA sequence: TGCGCCAGCAGCCAAGGGGACGGCCCCTATGGCTACACCTTC.

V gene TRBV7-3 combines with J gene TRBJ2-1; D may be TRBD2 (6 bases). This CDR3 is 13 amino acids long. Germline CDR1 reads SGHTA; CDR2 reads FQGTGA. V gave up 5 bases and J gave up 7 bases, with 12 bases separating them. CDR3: CASSAGMGNEQFF. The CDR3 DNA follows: TGTGCCAGCAGCGCGGGAATGGGGAATGAGCAGTTCTTC.

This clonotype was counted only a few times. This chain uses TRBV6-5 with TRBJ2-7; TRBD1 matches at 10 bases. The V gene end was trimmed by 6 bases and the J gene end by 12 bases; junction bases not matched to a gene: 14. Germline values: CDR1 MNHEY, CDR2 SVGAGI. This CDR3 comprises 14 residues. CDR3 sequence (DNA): TGTGCCAGCAGAGGACAGGGGGAAGCCATACAATTGTACTTC. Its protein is CASRGQGEAIQLYF.

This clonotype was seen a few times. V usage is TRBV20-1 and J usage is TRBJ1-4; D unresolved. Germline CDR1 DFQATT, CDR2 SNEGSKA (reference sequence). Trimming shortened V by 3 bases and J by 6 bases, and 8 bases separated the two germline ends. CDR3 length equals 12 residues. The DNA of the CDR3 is TGCAGTGCTAGCGAGAGGGATGAAAAACTGTTTTTT. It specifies CSASERDEKLFF.